The 25 T cell receptor beta chains listed next were all sequenced from one sample in a study of T cells after posttransplantation cyclophosphamide. The data were produced by immunoSEQ multiplex PCR, yet TCRdb's version contains in-frame clones alone and is incomplete. This table holds some 66,000 clones, approximately 92% found once. The sequenced material came from PBMCs. Receptors originate from a woman in her 30s in good health and a related stem cell transplant donor.

The V call is TRBV7-9, the J call TRBJ1-6; 8 positions match TRBD1. Per the germline V gene, CDR1 is SEHNR and CDR2 is FQNEAQ (reference sequence). V was pared by 0 bases and J by 7 bases, with 2 bases of the junction left unmatched. The CDR3 is 15 residues long. The CDR3 reads CASSLARGRNSPLHF. The CDR3 DNA follows: TGTGCCAGCAGCTTAGCCAGGGGGCGAAATTCACCCCTCCACTTT.

The genes are TRBV7-9 and TRBJ1-1; D may be TRBD1 (6 bases). The ends were cut back, 5 bases at V and 3 bases at J, with 28 bases in the middle. Germline V lookup: CDR1 SEHNR, CDR2 FQNEAQ (reference sequence). The CDR3 is 19 residues long. CDR3 in DNA: TGTGCCAGCAGCCGGTCTCCTCTTAGTGGCGGGGAGGGGGACACTGAAGCTTTCTTT. It yields the protein CASSRSPLSGGEGDTEAFF.

The chain has TRBV2 and TRBJ1-2; TRBD1 might be the D (6 bases). Germline V gene sequence: CDR1 SNHLY, CDR2 FYNNEI. This CDR3 spans 14 amino acids. The V gene lost 5 bases and the J gene lost 3 bases, with 13 bases spanning the gap. The CDR3 is CASSRRTAHYGYTF. The CDR3 coding sequence is TGTGCCAGCAGTCGAAGGACAGCCCACTATGGCTACACCTTC.

The chain uses TRBV4-3 and TRBJ1-3; D not resolved. Trimming took off 0 bases at V and 0 bases at J, with 9 bases between the two ends. The CDR3 has 16 amino acids. CDR1 is LGHNA and CDR2 is YSLEER in the germline V gene. This CDR3 reads CASSQEVDFSGNTIYF. The CDR3 nucleotides read TGCGCCAGCAGCCAAGAGGTAGACTTCTCTGGAAACACCATATATTTT.

The V and J genes are TRBV6-1 and TRBJ1-5; no definite D call. This CDR3 has 12 amino acids. The ends were cut back, 6 bases at V and 4 bases at J, with 7 bases in the middle. CDR1 and CDR2 from the germline V gene are MNHNS and SASEGT. CDR3 coding DNA: TGTGCCAGCAGGCTCCCTAATCAGCCCCAGCATTTT. It translates to CASRLPNQPQHF.

This clone was counted a single time. CDR3 in DNA: TGTGCCAGCAGCCGGACTAGCGGGGGGGCCGGGTCTGAGCAGTTCTTC. Its translation: CASSRTSGGAGSEQFF. The chain is built from TRBV5-6 and TRBJ2-1, with 15 bases lining up with TRBD2. Germline V gives CDR1 SGHDT, CDR2 YYEEEE. V lost 4 bases, J lost 9 bases, and 8 bases stayed unmatched. The CDR3 is 16 residues long.

V usage is TRBV21-1 and J usage is TRBJ2-5; TRBD1 is taken as the D call from the table, unchecked against the DNA. TRBV21-1 is a known pseudogene. CDR3 length: 14 residues. The CDR3 sequence: CASKQGAPGETQYF. CDR3 sequence (DNA): TGTGCCAGTAAACAGGGGGCGCCGGGAGAGACCCAGTACTTC.

This rearrangement joins TRBV19 to TRBJ2-1; D gene ambiguous. This CDR3 is built from 13 residues. Germline CDR1 and CDR2: LNHDA and SQIVND (reference sequence). The germline V and J ends were trimmed by 9 bases and 4 bases, with 13 bases remaining between them. CDR3 in amino acids: CASSSSGYNEQFF. CDR3 DNA sequence: TGTGCCAGCTCAAGCTCAGGTTACAATGAGCAGTTCTTC. The whole variable domain, filled in from reference TRBV19 and TRBJ2-1, reads DGGITQSPKYLFRKEGQNVTLSCEQNLNHDAMYWYRQDPGQGLRLIYYSQIVNDFQKGDIAEGYSVSREKKESFPLTVTSAQKNPTAFYLCASSSSGYNEQFFGPGTRLTVL.

This chain uses TRBV19 with TRBJ1-1; no clear D. The CDR3 sequence is 14 residues long. Between the trimmed V and J ends, which lost 6 bases and 3 bases, there was a span of 14 bases. The germline V gene has CDR1 LNHDA and CDR2 SQIVND (reference sequence). The CDR3 region is CASSRHGDYTEAFF. The CDR3 DNA follows: TGTGCCAGTAGCCGCCACGGTGATTACACTGAAGCTTTCTTT.

The genes are TRBV25-1 and TRBJ2-3; D possibly matches TRBD1 or TRBD2 (5 bases each). Germline CDR1 reads MGHDK; CDR2 reads SYGVNS. V lost 8 bases to trimming and J lost 4 bases, with 19 bases between them. The CDR3 has 15 residues. This CDR3 is CASGVGSPGPDTQYF. The CDR3 nucleotides are TGTGCCAGCGGGGTAGGGAGCCCGGGGCCAGATACGCAGTATTTT. Full variable domain (outside the CDR3, taken from reference TRBV25-1 and TRBJ2-3): EADIYQTPRYLVIGTGKKITLECSQTMGHDKMYWYQQDPGMELHLIHYSYGVNSTEKGDLSSESTVSRIRTEHFPLTLESARPSHTSQYLCASGVGSPGPDTQYFGPGTRLTVL.

J is TRBJ2-7 and V is TRBV5-4; D tentatively reads TRBD1 or TRBD2 (5 bases each). CDR3 length equals 14 residues. From germline, CDR1 is SGHNT and CDR2 YYREEE (reference sequence). V lost 1 base and J lost 1, with 9 bases in between. The CDR3 sequence: CASSLTGQSYEQYF. CDR3 coding DNA: TGTGCCAGCAGCTTGACGGGGCAGTCCTACGAGCAGTACTTC.

By proportion, this clone is medium-sized. The chain carries TRBV28 and TRBJ2-5; TRBD1 matches 9 bases. V lost 3 bases and J lost 1; bases outside the gene matches: 12. The CDR3 is made up of 18 amino acids. Germline V gene lookup returns CDR1 MDHEN and CDR2 SYDVKM. The CDR3 loop is CASSLEQGAPTSQETQYF. CDR3 in DNA: TGTGCCAGCAGTTTGGAACAGGGGGCTCCGACAAGCCAAGAGACCCAGTACTTC.

The chain recombines TRBV5-3 with TRBJ2-1; TRBD2 agrees at 8 bases. TRBV5-3 belongs to the ORF category, with a function that is uncertain. V lost 0 bases and J lost 0; bases outside the gene matches: 11. There are 19 residues in the CDR3. CDR3 sequence: CARSLGGGGLPSSYNEQFF. CDR3 coding DNA: TGTGCCAGAAGCTTGGGTGGCGGGGGGCTACCGAGCTCCTACAATGAGCAGTTCTTC.

The chain is built from TRBV7-6 and TRBJ2-5, with TRBD2 as a possible D gene (5 bases). V was shortened by 5 bases and J by 3 bases, with 10 bases between the two germline ends. CDR3 length: 13 residues. The germline CDR1 and CDR2 sequences are SGHVS and FNYEAQ. The CDR3 loop reads CASSPGSKETQYF. Written as DNA, the CDR3 is TGTGCCAGCAGCCCGGGGTCAAAAGAGACCCAGTACTTC.

The chain employs TRBV28 and TRBJ1-2; weak D call: TRBD1 (5 bases). Deletions cut 4 bases from V and 7 bases from J, with 16 bases between. CDR1 and CDR2 (germline): MDHEN, SYDVKM. CDR3 length: 14 amino acids. CDR3: CASSSPTRVIGYTF. The CDR3, as DNA: TGTGCCAGCAGTTCCCCCACCAGGGTGATTGGCTACACCTTC.

The chain combines TRBV5-1 with TRBJ2-2, with D uncertain. V lost 2 bases, J lost 6 bases, and 8 bases lay in between. The germline V gene encodes CDR1 SGHRS and CDR2 YFSETQ. The CDR3 extends over 13 amino acids. For the CDR3, the DNA is TGCGCCAGCAGCTTTGAGGCGGCCGGGGAGCTGTTTTTT. The encoded protein is CASSFEAAGELFF.

This clone was counted a single time. The chain links TRBV5-3 to TRBJ2-7, with D tentatively TRBD1 (7 bases). TRBV5-3 is placed among ORFs of uncertain function. Between the trimmed V and J ends, which lost 0 bases and 5 bases, there was a span of 21 bases. There are 17 residues in the CDR3. The CDR3 sequence: CARSLGRRQGLPNEQYF. DNA for the CDR3: TGTGCCAGAAGCTTGGGCCGACGACAGGGACTTCCTAACGAGCAGTACTTC.

This chain joins TRBV14 and TRBJ2-1; 13 bases align to TRBD2. Trimming cost V 5 bases and J 0 bases; bases outside gene matches: 4. Germline assignment: CDR1 SGHDN and CDR2 FVKESK. The CDR3 runs 17 residues. This chain's CDR3 is CASSARTSGSSYNEQFF. Here the CDR3 DNA reads TGTGCCAGCAGCGCGCGGACTAGCGGGAGCTCCTACAATGAGCAGTTCTTC.

V and J are TRBV7-2 and TRBJ1-4; 7 nucleotides line up with TRBD1. The CDR3 spans 13 residues. Trimming cost V 5 bases and J 8 bases; bases outside gene matches: 5. The germline CDR1 and CDR2 sequences are SGHTA and FQGNSA. The CDR3 DNA sequence: TGTGCCAGCAGCGAGCAGGGGGGGGAAAAACTGTTTTTT. Its protein is CASSEQGGEKLFF. The entire variable domain, with the rest obtained from reference TRBV7-2 and TRBJ1-4, is as follows: GAGVSQSPSNKVTEKGKDVELRCDPISGHTALYWYRQSLGQGLEFLIYFQGNSAPDKSGLPSDRFSAERTGGSVSTLTIQRTQQEDSAVYLCASSEQGGEKLFFGSGTQLSVL.

The chain employs TRBV28 and TRBJ1-5; the D gene is possibly TRBD1 (6 bases). The CDR3 spans 13 residues. The germline CDR1 and CDR2 sequences are MDHEN and SYDVKM. V gave up 11 bases and J gave up 3 bases, with 14 bases separating them. The CDR3 reads CAGGGDINQPQHF. CDR3 bases: TGTGCCGGGGGAGGGGACATCAATCAGCCCCAGCATTTT.

This clone was seen a single time. The rearrangement uses TRBV2 and TRBJ2-3; D is uncertain. CDR3 length equals 11 residues. Trimming left V 8 bases short and J 6 bases short, with 9 bases between. The germline V gene encodes CDR1 SNHLY and CDR2 FYNNEI. The CDR3 reads CASGTLDTQYF. In DNA, the CDR3 is TGTGCCAGCGGAACCTTGGATACGCAGTATTTT. Complete variable domain (other parts from reference TRBV2 and TRBJ2-3): EPEVTQTPSHQVTQMGQEVILRCVPISNHLYFYWYRQILGQKVEFLVSFYNNEISEKSEIFDDQFSVERPDGSNFTLKIRSTKLEDSAMYFCASGTLDTQYFGPGTRLTVL.

This sequence joins TRBV2 and TRBJ2-5; TRBD2 matches at 10 bases. This CDR3 has 16 amino acids. Losses at the gene ends were 6 bases for V and 1 base for J; bases not matched to a gene: 8. CDR1 is SNHLY and CDR2 is FYNNEI in the germline V gene. The CDR3, as DNA: TGTGCCAGCAGGAGACTAGCGGGTATCCCCCAAGAGACCCAGTACTTC. It codes for CASRRLAGIPQETQYF.

The CDR3 DNA reads TGTGCCAGCTCACCAGGGGAAGGCGGCTACACCTTC. Its translation is CASSPGEGGYTF. The chain is built from TRBV18 and TRBJ1-2; no definite D call. Per the germline V gene, CDR1 is KGHSH and CDR2 is LQKENI. This CDR3 spans 12 amino acids. Deletions cut 2 bases from V and 8 bases from J, with 9 bases between.

CDR3 amino acids: CASSPQNTGELFF. The CDR3 DNA reads as TGTGCCAGCAGCCCTCAGAACACCGGGGAGCTGTTTTTT. The V call is TRBV7-3, the J call TRBJ2-2, with D uncertain. Germline lookup yields CDR1 SGHTA and CDR2 FQGTGA. The CDR3 runs to 13 residues. The ends were cut back, 5 bases at V and 1 base at J, with 5 bases in the middle.

This rearrangement joins TRBV27 to TRBJ2-3; D gene ambiguous. Trimming left V 7 bases short and J 0 bases short, with 8 bases between. Germline V gives CDR1 MNHEY, CDR2 SMNVEV (reference sequence). The CDR3 covers 13 residues. The CDR3: CASTHSSTDTQYF. As DNA, the CDR3 is TGTGCCAGCACCCACTCCAGCACAGATACGCAGTATTTT.